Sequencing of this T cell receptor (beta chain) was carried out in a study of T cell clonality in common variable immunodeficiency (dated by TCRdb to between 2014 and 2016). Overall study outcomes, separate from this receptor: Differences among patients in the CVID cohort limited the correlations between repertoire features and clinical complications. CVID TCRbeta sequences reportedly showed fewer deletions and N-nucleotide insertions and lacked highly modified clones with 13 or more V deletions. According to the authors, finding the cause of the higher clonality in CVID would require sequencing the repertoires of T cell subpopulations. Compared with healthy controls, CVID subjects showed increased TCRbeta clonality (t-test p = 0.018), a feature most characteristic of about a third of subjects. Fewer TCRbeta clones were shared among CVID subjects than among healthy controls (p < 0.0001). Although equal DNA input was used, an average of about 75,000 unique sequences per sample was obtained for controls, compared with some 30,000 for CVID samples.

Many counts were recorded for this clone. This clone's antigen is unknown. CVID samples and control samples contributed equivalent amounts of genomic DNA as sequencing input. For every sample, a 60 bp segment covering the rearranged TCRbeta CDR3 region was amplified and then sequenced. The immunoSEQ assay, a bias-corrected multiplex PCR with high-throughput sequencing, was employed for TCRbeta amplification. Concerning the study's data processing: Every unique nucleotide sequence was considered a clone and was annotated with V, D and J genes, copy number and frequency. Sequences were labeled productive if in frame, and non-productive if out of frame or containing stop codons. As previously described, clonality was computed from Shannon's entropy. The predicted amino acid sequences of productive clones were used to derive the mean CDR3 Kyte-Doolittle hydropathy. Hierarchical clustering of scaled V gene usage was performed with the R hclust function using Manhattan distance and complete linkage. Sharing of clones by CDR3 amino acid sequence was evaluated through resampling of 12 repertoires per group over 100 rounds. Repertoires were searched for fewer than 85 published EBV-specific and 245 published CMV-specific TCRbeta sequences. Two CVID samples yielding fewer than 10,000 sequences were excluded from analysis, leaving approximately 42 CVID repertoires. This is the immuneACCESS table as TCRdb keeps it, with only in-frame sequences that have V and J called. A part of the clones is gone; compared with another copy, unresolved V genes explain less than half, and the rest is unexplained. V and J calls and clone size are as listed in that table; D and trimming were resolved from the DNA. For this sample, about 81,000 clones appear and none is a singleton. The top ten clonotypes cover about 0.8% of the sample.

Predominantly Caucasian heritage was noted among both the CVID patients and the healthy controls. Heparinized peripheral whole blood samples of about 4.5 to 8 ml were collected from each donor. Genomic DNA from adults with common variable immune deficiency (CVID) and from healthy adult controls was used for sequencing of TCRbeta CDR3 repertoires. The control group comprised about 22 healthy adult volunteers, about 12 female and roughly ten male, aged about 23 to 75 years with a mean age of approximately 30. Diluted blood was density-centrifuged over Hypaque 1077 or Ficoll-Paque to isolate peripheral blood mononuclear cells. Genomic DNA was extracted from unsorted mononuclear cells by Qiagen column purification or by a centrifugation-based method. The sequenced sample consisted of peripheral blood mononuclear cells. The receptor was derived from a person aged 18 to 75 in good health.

Here the CDR3 is given as CASSEPGQETQYF. The sequenced part of the CDR3 DNA is TGCGCCAGCAGTGAGCCAGGGCAAGAGACC. The V and J segments used are TRBV10-1 and TRBJ2-5; tentative D gene TRBD1, with 5 bases matching. The sequenced fragment ends 3 residues before the CDR3 boundary, so the rest is inferred from the germline J gene. Its CDR3 holds 13 amino acids, cysteine through phenylalanine. Sequencing covers 30 bases of the CDR3, shown here with the frame starting at base 1. Sequences WNHNN (CDR1) and SYGVQD (CDR2) are obtained from the germline V gene (reference sequence). V and J are truncated by 2 bases and 2 bases respectively, leaving an intervening sequence of 6 bases.